One sample yielded the 13 T cell receptor beta chains listed below, sequenced in a study of cytomegalovirus exposure and HLA in healthy donors. Primers for the PCR totalled 60 Vbeta and 13 Jbeta. Profiling relied on immunoSEQ multiplex PCR, and the TCRdb table lists in-frame clones only, not all of them. Here the sample spans hundreds of thousands of clones, roughly 70% being singletons. The sample taken for sequencing was PBMCs. These receptors were collected from a female donor in good health and CMV-seronegative.

The chain links TRBV2 to TRBJ2-1; D possibly corresponds to TRBD2 (5 bases). The germline V gene has CDR1 SNHLY and CDR2 FYNNEI. Trimming left V 7 bases short and J 4 bases short, with 11 bases between. The CDR3 loop spans 13 amino acids. The CDR3 coding sequence is TGTGCCAGCACTAAACAGCGGTACAATGAGCAGTTCTTC. Translating it yields CASTKQRYNEQFF.

This sequence joins TRBV19 and TRBJ2-7, with D perhaps matching TRBD1 (5 bases). The CDR3 contains 15 residues. V was trimmed by 3 bases and J by 0 bases, leaving 12 bases between them. CDR1 is LNHDA and CDR2 is SQIVND in the germline V gene (reference sequence). CDR3 sequence reads: CASSILAGNSYEQYF. The CDR3 coding sequence is TGTGCCAGTAGTATCTTGGCAGGGAACTCCTACGAGCAGTACTTC.

The chain recombines TRBV5-1 with TRBJ2-1, with 9 nucleotides matching TRBD2. V dropped 4 bases and J dropped 7; count of bases not matched to a gene: 12. The length of the CDR3 is 16 residues. The V gene's germline CDR1 is SGHRS and CDR2 YFSETQ. DNA of the CDR3: TGCGCCAGCAGCCCGGAGGTCCTAGCGGGACAAAATGAGCAGTTCTTC. Amino acids: CASSPEVLAGQNEQFF.

The CDR3 nucleotides are TGTGCCAGCAGCCCCGGGACAAGTATTGGCTACACCTTC. It translates to CASSPGTSIGYTF. V is TRBV5-6 and J is TRBJ1-2; the D gene is possibly TRBD1 (6 bases). Trimming took 4 bases from V and 7 from J, leaving 14 bases between them. The CDR3 contains 13 residues. CDR1 is SGHDT and CDR2 is YYEEEE in the germline V gene.

This clone was detected only once. This rearrangement joins TRBV9 to TRBJ1-1; D is undetermined. Trimming removed 3 bases from V and 6 bases from J, with 12 bases in between. The V gene's germline CDR1 is SGDLS and CDR2 YYNGEE. The CDR3 runs 13 residues. The CDR3 loop is CASSASGGAEAFF. CDR3 bases: TGTGCCAGCAGCGCCTCTGGAGGCGCTGAAGCTTTCTTT.

This clone was recorded a few times. The same CDR3 also results from other DNA sequences found in this sample. The chain has TRBV7-2 and TRBJ2-3, with a possible D match to TRBD2 (6 bases). The V gene's germline CDR1 is SGHTA and CDR2 FQGNSA. The CDR3 contains 15 residues. V gave up 5 bases and J gave up 0 bases, with 12 bases separating them. CDR3 DNA sequence: TGTGCCAGCAGCCTTAGCGGTTCTAGCACAGATACGCAGTATTTT. It codes for CASSLSGSSTDTQYF. The full variable domain, its missing parts supplied by reference TRBV7-2 and TRBJ2-3, is GAGVSQSPSNKVTEKGKDVELRCDPISGHTALYWYRQSLGQGLEFLIYFQGNSAPDKSGLPSDRFSAERTGGSVSTLTIQRTQQEDSAVYLCASSLSGSSTDTQYFGPGTRLTVL.

The chain couples TRBV13 to TRBJ2-3, with TRBD1 as a possible D gene (5 bases). Trimming took 2 bases from V and 6 from J, leaving 12 bases between them. This CDR3 has 14 residues. From germline, CDR1 is PRHDT and CDR2 FYEKMQ (reference sequence). DNA of the CDR3: TGTGCCAGCAGCTTAAATGGGGCTGGGGATACGCAGTATTTT. As protein: CASSLNGAGDTQYF.

For the CDR3, the DNA is TGTGCCAGCAGCTTGACAGGGACGAACACCGGGGAGCTGTTTTTT. Its protein product is CASSLTGTNTGELFF. V and J are TRBV11-3 and TRBJ2-2, with 7 positions matching TRBD1. The CDR3 spans 15 residues. After removal of 3 bases from V and 0 bases from J, the junction contained 1 base not matched to a gene. The germline V gene encodes CDR1 SGHNT and CDR2 YENEEA.

This sequence joins TRBV10-1 and TRBJ2-2; 7 bases fit TRBD2. This CDR3 has 15 amino acids. Trimming at V came to 0 bases and at J to 5 bases, leaving 3 bases not matched to a gene. CDR1 is WNHNN, CDR2 SYGVQD, per germline (reference sequence). In DNA, the CDR3 is TGCGCCAGCAGTGAGTCGCGGGGGAGTACCGGGGAGCTGTTTTTT. Translated: CASSESRGSTGELFF.

The chain couples TRBV6-5 to TRBJ2-5, with TRBD1 identical over 7 bases. Trimming at V came to 2 bases and at J to 2 bases, leaving 8 bases not matched to a gene. The CDR3 is made up of 16 amino acids. Germline lookup yields CDR1 MNHEY and CDR2 SVGAGI. CDR3 in amino acids: CASSYGQGVGQETQYF. CDR3 DNA: TGTGCCAGCAGTTACGGGCAGGGGGTAGGACAAGAGACCCAGTACTTC.

Details on this clone: The junction departs from the called germline gene at one end, perhaps through a read error. The J gene is TRBJ2-3, the V gene TRBV7-9, with unresolved D. This CDR3 has 12 residues. The V gene's germline CDR1 is SEHNR and CDR2 FQNEAQ (reference sequence). This chain's CDR3 is CSSSLTPDTQYF. The CDR3 nucleotides read TGTTCCAGCAGCCTAACGCCAGATACGCAGTATTTT.

This chain links TRBV7-2 with TRBJ2-5; TRBD2 matches at 12 bases. The tail of the sequence fits TRBJ2-7 better, so the J call may be wrong. Germline V gives CDR1 SGHTA, CDR2 FQGNSA. The CDR3 consists of 17 residues. The CDR3 DNA reads as TGTGCCAGCAGCCGACCGACACTAGCGGGAGGCTCCTACGAGCAGTACTTC. Translating gives CASSRPTLAGGSYEQYF.

Only a few counts were recorded for this clone. This chain uses TRBV2 with TRBJ1-1; the match to TRBD1 covers 7 bases. The CDR3 contains 15 residues. CDR1 and CDR2 from the germline V gene are SNHLY and FYNNEI. The junction had 5 bases not matched to a gene; V was cut back by 4 bases and J by 0 bases. The CDR3, as DNA: TGTGCCAGCAGTGCCGTCGACAGGGTGAACACTGAAGCTTTCTTT. It codes for CASSAVDRVNTEAFF.